Presented here are 5 T cell receptor beta chains from one specimen sequenced in a study of T-cell reconstitution after alpha-beta-depleted transplantation in children. Preparing the TCRbeta library involved the use of unique molecular identifiers. A single record per CDR3 protein comes from TCRdb applying MiXCR to the PCR reads. The sample has a few hundred thousand distinct CDR3 sequences, around a tenth seen once. The sequencing here drew on PBMCs from the stem cell graft donor, taken from the stem cell graft. The receptor source for this set is a human donor who donated a stem cell graft to a child with acute lymphoblastic leukemia.

This clonotype has a handful of counts. The rearrangement links TRBV12-3 or TRBV12-4 to TRBJ2-7, with 12 nucleotides matching TRBD1. V was clipped by 6 bases and J by 7 bases; unmatched bases: 7. The length of the CDR3 is 14 residues. In DNA, the CDR3 is TGTGCCAGCAGCACCGGGACAGGGGGCGGTGAGCAGTACTTC. Residues: CASSTGTGGGEQYF.

The V call is TRBV20-1, the J call TRBJ2-2, with D possibly matching TRBD2 (6 bases). This CDR3 spans 18 amino acids. Trimming removed 0 bases at V and 0 bases at J, with 17 bases between. Per germline, CDR1 DFQATT and CDR2 SNEGSKA (reference sequence). DNA of the CDR3: TGCAGTGCTAGAGATATAATAGCGGCCCCAACGAACACCGGGGAGCTGTTTTTT. Translated, it gives CSARDIIAAPTNTGELFF.

The table lists this clonotype with a few counts. Written as DNA, the CDR3 is TGTGCCAGCAGCGTAGGCGGGAGAACAGATACGCAGTATTTT. This encodes CASSVGGRTDTQYF. The chain employs TRBV9 and TRBJ2-3; 7 nucleotides align to TRBD2. CDR3 size: 14 residues. The junction had 1 base not matched to a gene; V was cut back by 0 bases and J by 3 bases. CDR1 is SGDLS and CDR2 is YYNGEE in the germline V gene.

This clonotype appeared a few times. The chain couples TRBV7-2 to TRBJ2-1; 8 positions agree with TRBD1. This CDR3 spans 13 amino acids. With V trimmed by 4 bases and J by 8 bases, 4 bases remained unmatched. CDR1 is SGHTA and CDR2 is FQGNSA in the germline V gene. CDR3 DNA sequence: TGTGCCAGCAGCTGGACAGGGACCGATGAGCAGTTCTTC. It encodes CASSWTGTDEQFF. The variable domain in full, with the rest retrieved from reference TRBV7-2 and TRBJ2-1, is GAGVSQSPSNKVTEKGKDVELRCDPISGHTALYWYRQSLGQGLEFLIYFQGNSAPDKSGLPSDRFSAERTGGSVSTLTIQRTQQEDSAVYLCASSWTGTDEQFFGPGTRLTVL.

At least ten counts were recorded for this clonotype. The chain carries TRBV12-3 or TRBV12-4 and TRBJ1-4, with D unclear. V lost 2 bases and J 6 bases, leaving 13 bases between the germline ends. The CDR3 loop spans 15 amino acids. CDR3 loop: CASSLSGRVDEKLFF. Written as DNA, the CDR3 is TGTGCCAGCAGTTTATCCGGGCGAGTGGATGAAAAACTGTTTTTT.